The clone carrying this T cell receptor (beta chain) was observed once. The data derive from a study of blood T cell repertoires in COVID-19. Study overall: Donors in the United States, Italy and Spain gave samples during acute or convalescent COVID-19.

The germline gives CDR1 SGHNT, CDR2 YENEEA. This CDR3 contains 11 residues. With V trimmed by 6 bases and J by 11 bases, 6 bases remained unmatched. Data came from immunoSEQ multiplex PCR; TCRdb stores just in-frame clones and leaves some out. The sample has 120,000 or so clones, around 82% seen once. The receptor was derived from a man aged 25 to 45 with COVID-19, enrolled during active disease. J is TRBJ1-1 and V is TRBV11-3; 7 bases are shared with TRBD1. The sample consisted of peripheral blood. CDR3 region: CASRIGTDAFF. In DNA form, the CDR3 reads TGTGCCAGCAGAATCGGGACAGATGCTTTCTTT.